The clone carrying this TCR beta chain was detected only a few times. The sample belongs to a study of OX40 agonist ivuxolimab in advanced cancers. CDR3 length: 13 residues. Germline values: CDR1 SGHDT, CDR2 YYEEEE. Between the trimmed V and J ends, which lost 1 base and 0 bases, there was a span of 5 bases. The table came from immunoSEQ multiplex PCR; TCRdb's copy has only in-frame clones and leaves some out. Among about 61,000 clones listed, about 86% were seen once. The starting material was CD4+ or CD8+ T cells sorted from blood, obtained in a trial of the OX40 agonist ivuxolimab. The sequence derives from an adult with an advanced solid tumor such as melanoma, head and neck, liver or kidney cancer. V and J are TRBV5-6 and TRBJ2-7; D not certain. The CDR3 DNA is TGTGCCAGCAGCTTGATGATCTCCTACGAGCAGTACTTC. Its protein is CASSLMISYEQYF.